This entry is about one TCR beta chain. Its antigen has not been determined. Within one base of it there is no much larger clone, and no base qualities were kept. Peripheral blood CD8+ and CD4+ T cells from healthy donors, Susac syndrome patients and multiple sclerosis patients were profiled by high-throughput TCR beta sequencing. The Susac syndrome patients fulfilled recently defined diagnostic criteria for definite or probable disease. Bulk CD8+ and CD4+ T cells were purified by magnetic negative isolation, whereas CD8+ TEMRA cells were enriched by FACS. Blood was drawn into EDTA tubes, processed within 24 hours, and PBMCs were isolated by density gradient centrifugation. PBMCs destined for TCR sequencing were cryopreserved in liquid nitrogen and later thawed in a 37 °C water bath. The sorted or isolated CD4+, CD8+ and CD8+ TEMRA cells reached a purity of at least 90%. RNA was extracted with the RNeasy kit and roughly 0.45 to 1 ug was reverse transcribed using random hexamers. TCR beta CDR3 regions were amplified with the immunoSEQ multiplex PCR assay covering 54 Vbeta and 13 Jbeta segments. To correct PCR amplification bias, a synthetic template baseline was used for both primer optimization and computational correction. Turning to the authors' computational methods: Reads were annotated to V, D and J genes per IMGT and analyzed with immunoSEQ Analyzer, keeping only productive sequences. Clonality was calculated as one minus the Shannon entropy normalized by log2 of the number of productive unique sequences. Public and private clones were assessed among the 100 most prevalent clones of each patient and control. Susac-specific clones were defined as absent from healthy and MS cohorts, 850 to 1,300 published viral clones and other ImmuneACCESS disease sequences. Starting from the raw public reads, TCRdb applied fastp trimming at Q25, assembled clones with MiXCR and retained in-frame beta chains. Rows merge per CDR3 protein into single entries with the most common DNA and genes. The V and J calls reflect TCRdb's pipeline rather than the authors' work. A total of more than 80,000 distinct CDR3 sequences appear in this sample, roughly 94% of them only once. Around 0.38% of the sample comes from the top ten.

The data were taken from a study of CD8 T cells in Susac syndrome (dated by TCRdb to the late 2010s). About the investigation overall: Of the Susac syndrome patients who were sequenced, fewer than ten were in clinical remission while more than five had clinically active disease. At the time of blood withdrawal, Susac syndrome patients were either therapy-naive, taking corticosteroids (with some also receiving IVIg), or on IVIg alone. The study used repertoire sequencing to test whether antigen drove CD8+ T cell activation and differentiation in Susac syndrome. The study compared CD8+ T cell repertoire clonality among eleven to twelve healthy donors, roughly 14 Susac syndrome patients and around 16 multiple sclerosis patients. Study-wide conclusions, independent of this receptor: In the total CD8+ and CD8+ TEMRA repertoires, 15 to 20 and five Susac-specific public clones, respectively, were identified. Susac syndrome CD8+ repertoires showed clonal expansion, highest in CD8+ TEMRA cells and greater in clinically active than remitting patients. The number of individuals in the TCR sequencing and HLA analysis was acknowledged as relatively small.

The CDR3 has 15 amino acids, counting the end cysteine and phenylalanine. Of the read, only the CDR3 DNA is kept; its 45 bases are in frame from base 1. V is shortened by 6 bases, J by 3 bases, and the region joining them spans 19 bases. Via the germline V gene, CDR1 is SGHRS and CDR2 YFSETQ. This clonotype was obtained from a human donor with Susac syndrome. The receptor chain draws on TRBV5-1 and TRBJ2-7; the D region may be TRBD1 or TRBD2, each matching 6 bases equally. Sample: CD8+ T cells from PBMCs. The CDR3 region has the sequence CASTPEGGFGYEQYF. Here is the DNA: TGCGCCAGCACCCCGGAGGGGGGATTTGGCTACGAGCAGTACTTC.